The 27 T cell receptor beta chains reported below all come from one sample, sequenced in a study of T cells after yellow fever vaccination. TCRdb independently ran MiXCR on the 5' RACE reads; one entry per CDR3 protein. The sample carries about 320,000 distinct CDR3 sequences, around 7.3% recorded once. Sequencing was performed on PBMCs, taken about 41 days after the first yellow fever vaccination. All receptors come from a young man who received the YFV17D yellow fever vaccine.

The chain joins TRBV6-5 to TRBJ2-5; D is perhaps TRBD1 (5 bases). V shed 0 bases and J shed 1 base, with 9 bases lying between them. This CDR3 contains 15 residues. Germline V gene sequence: CDR1 MNHEY, CDR2 SVGAGI. The CDR3 reads CASSYSLDSQETQYF. CDR3 coding DNA: TGTGCCAGCAGTTACTCCCTAGACAGCCAAGAGACCCAGTACTTC.

V gene TRBV7-2 combines with J gene TRBJ1-2, with D perhaps TRBD1 (6 bases). V was trimmed by 5 bases and J by 7 bases, leaving 17 bases between them. Germline V gene lookup returns CDR1 SGHTA and CDR2 FQGNSA. This CDR3 has 14 amino acids. The CDR3 protein is CASSNGQRTSGYTF. The CDR3 DNA sequence: TGTGCCAGCAGCAACGGACAGCGGACTAGTGGCTACACCTTC.

This clonotype has just a few counts. This chain connects TRBV4-1 to TRBJ1-1; tentative D call: TRBD1 (6 bases). Germline assignment: CDR1 MGHRA and CDR2 YSYEKL. Trimming stripped 0 bases from V and 0 bases from J, with 14 bases between. This CDR3 has 17 amino acids. DNA for the CDR3: TGCGCCAGCAGCCAAGACGGCAGGGGCGCCCTGAACACTGAAGCTTTCTTT. This gives the protein CASSQDGRGALNTEAFF.

This clonotype was seen ten or more times. The DNA for the CDR3 is TGCGCCAGCAGCCAGGGCGGGGCGGGGGGCTCCTACGAGCAGTACTTC. Translated, it gives CASSQGGAGGSYEQYF. This chain connects TRBV4-3 to TRBJ2-7; 8 nucleotides line up with TRBD2. Germline V CDR1 and CDR2: LGHNA, YSLEER. The V segment lost 3 bases and the J segment 0 bases; nucleotides outside the gene matches: 7. This CDR3 contains 16 residues.

This clonotype was detected a few times. V usage is TRBV3-1 and J usage is TRBJ1-4; the D gene is possibly TRBD1 (6 bases). V lost 2 bases and J 6 bases, leaving 13 bases between the germline ends. CDR3 size: 15 residues. Germline values: CDR1 LGHDT, CDR2 YNNKEL (reference sequence). The CDR3 DNA sequence: TGTGCCAGCAGCCAACCCCAGTCAGGGGATGAAAAACTGTTTTTT. Its translation: CASSQPQSGDEKLFF.

The chain is built from TRBV6-1 and TRBJ2-1; TRBD2 agrees at 9 bases. The CDR3 is 14 amino acids. Per germline, CDR1 MNHNS and CDR2 SASEGT. With V trimmed by 5 bases and J by 9 bases, 8 bases remained unmatched. CDR3 sequence (DNA): TGTGCCAGCAGTCCGCGGGGGGGGACAAGTGAGCAGTTCTTC. Residues: CASSPRGGTSEQFF.

This clonotype was counted at least ten times. The chain employs TRBV5-1 and TRBJ2-4; the D call may be TRBD1 or TRBD2 (5 bases each). CDR1 is SGHRS, CDR2 YFSETQ, per germline. With 4 bases removed from V and 8 bases from J, the gap between germline ends came to 19 bases. There are 15 residues in the CDR3. CDR3 region: CASSILGAGGDIQYF. The CDR3 DNA sequence: TGCGCCAGCAGCATCCTAGGGGCCGGAGGAGACATTCAGTACTTC.

This clonotype was observed a few times. The CDR3 nucleotides are TGTGCCAGCACCCGAGGACAGCCCCCCGCCAGCAATCAGCCCCAGCATTTT. Its translation: CASTRGQPPASNQPQHF. This rearrangement joins TRBV6-4 to TRBJ1-5; D may be TRBD1 (6 bases). With 7 bases removed from V and 1 base from J, the gap between germline ends came to 20 bases. The CDR3 is 17 residues long. Per germline, CDR1 MRHNA and CDR2 SNTAGT.

The sample holds a few counts of this clonotype. CDR3: CASSLTGRYSNQPQHF. CDR3 sequence (DNA): TGTGCCAGCAGCTTGACGGGACGGTATAGCAATCAGCCCCAGCATTTT. The chain employs TRBV7-8 and TRBJ1-5, with D perhaps matching TRBD1 (5 bases). CDR3 length: 16 residues. V was pared by 3 bases and J by 0 bases, with 12 bases between. Per the germline V gene, CDR1 is SGHVS and CDR2 is FQNEAQ.

This clonotype has more than one count but fewer than ten. The V call is TRBV19, the J call TRBJ1-1; D not certain. CDR3 size: 13 residues. V lost 3 bases to trimming and J lost 4 bases, with 9 bases between them. The germline V gene has CDR1 LNHDA and CDR2 SQIVND (reference sequence). In DNA, the CDR3 is TGTGCCAGTAGTATTGGCCCAGGCACTGAAGCTTTCTTT. Encoded protein: CASSIGPGTEAFF.

There are a few counts of this clonotype. The chain employs TRBV7-2 and TRBJ2-5; 9 bases are a match to TRBD2. The CDR3 length is 15 residues. Germline CDR1 and CDR2: SGHTA and FQGNSA. The V gene end was trimmed by 3 bases and the J gene end by 5 bases; junction bases not matched to a gene: 7. This CDR3 is CASSFSATSGETQYF. CDR3 in DNA: TGTGCCAGCAGCTTTAGCGCTACTAGCGGGGAGACCCAGTACTTC.

This clonotype has ten or more counts. The rearrangement uses TRBV27 and TRBJ1-1; tentatively, D is TRBD1 (5 bases). The germline V and J ends were trimmed by 3 bases and 3 bases, with 8 bases remaining between them. CDR1 MNHEY and CDR2 SMNVEV come from the germline V gene (reference sequence). This CDR3 region has 13 residues. This CDR3 reads CASSFDRDTEAFF. The CDR3 nucleotides read TGTGCCAGCAGTTTTGACAGAGACACTGAAGCTTTCTTT.

This chain joins TRBV20-1 and TRBJ2-7; 7 nucleotides match TRBD2. Germline values: CDR1 DFQATT, CDR2 SNEGSKA (reference sequence). This CDR3 contains 16 residues. For the CDR3, the DNA is TGCTGTGCTAGAAGACAACACCCGGGGGGTTTATACGAGCAGTACGTC. Translating it yields CCARRQHPGGLYEQYV.

V gene TRBV20-1 combines with J gene TRBJ2-7; D unclear. Trimming shortened V by 3 bases and J by 2 bases, and 8 bases separated the two germline ends. Germline CDR1 is DFQATT and CDR2 is SNEGSKA (reference sequence). The CDR3 loop spans 12 amino acids. The CDR3 nucleotides read TGCAGTGCTAGCGCGCCCGCCTACGAGCAGTACGTC. Translation gives CSASAPAYEQYV.

This clonotype was seen a few times. V is TRBV5-1 and J is TRBJ2-5; TRBD1 matches 7 bases. Per germline, CDR1 SGHRS and CDR2 YFSETQ. After removal of 4 bases from V and 5 bases from J, the junction contained 20 bases not matched to a gene. There are 18 residues in the CDR3. The CDR3 coding sequence is TGCGCCAGCAGCCTATGGTCATCTCGTGGCAGGGGGTCGGAGACCCAGTACTTC. Translating it yields CASSLWSSRGRGSETQYF.

This clonotype was seen a handful of times. The CDR3 spells CASSRDRTYGANVLTF. CDR3 in DNA: TGCGCCAGCAGCCGGGACAGGACGTACGGGGCCAACGTCCTGACTTTC. The chain is built from TRBV5-1 and TRBJ2-6; 8 bases agree with TRBD1. CDR1 is SGHRS, CDR2 YFSETQ, per germline. CDR3 size: 16 residues. The V segment lost 4 bases and the J segment 4 bases; nucleotides outside the gene matches: 7.

This clonotype has a count of ten or more. This chain uses TRBV9 with TRBJ2-3; D unclear. V lost 4 bases, J lost 2 bases, and 11 bases lay in between. CDR3 length: 14 residues. Germline V lookup: CDR1 SGDLS, CDR2 YYNGEE. CDR3 bases: TGTGCCAGCAGCCCCTCATCAAACACAGATACGCAGTATTTT. Residues: CASSPSSNTDTQYF.

The rearrangement joins TRBV9 to TRBJ2-3, with D tentatively TRBD1 (6 bases). Per germline, CDR1 SGDLS and CDR2 YYNGEE. Deletions cut 0 bases from V and 4 bases from J, with 9 bases between. This CDR3 spans 14 amino acids. CDR3 DNA: TGTGCCAGCAGCGTAGAATCAGGGGCAGATACGCAGTATTTT. Its protein is CASSVESGADTQYF.

The genes are TRBV7-2 and TRBJ1-1; D is ambiguous. There are 14 residues in the CDR3. V lost 5 bases, J lost 1 base, and 11 bases lay in between. The V gene's germline CDR1 is SGHTA and CDR2 FQGNSA. This CDR3 reads CASSQRLGNTEAFF. The CDR3 DNA sequence: TGTGCCAGCAGCCAGAGACTCGGGAACACTGAAGCTTTCTTT.

The table lists this clonotype with a few counts. The chain is built from TRBV28 and TRBJ1-1, with D uncertain. Germline V CDR1 and CDR2: MDHEN, SYDVKM. The CDR3 totals 12 residues. Trimming removed 6 bases at V and 5 bases at J, with 10 bases between. Written as DNA, the CDR3 is TGTGCCAGCAGCCAAACTGGGACTGAAGCTTTCTTT. This encodes CASSQTGTEAFF.

V usage is TRBV5-4 and J usage is TRBJ1-6; D is unresolved. This CDR3 region has 14 residues. The germline CDR1 and CDR2 sequences are SGHNT and YYREEE (reference sequence). V lost 0 bases to trimming and J lost 7 bases, with 8 bases between them. CDR3 coding DNA: TGTGCCAGCAGCTTGGAAGGGTACAATTCACCCCTCCACTTT. Translating it yields CASSLEGYNSPLHF. Complete variable domain (other parts from reference TRBV5-4 and TRBJ1-6): ETGVTQSPTHLIKTRGQQVTLRCSSQSGHNTVSWYQQALGQGPQFIFQYYREEENGRGNFPPRFSGLQFPNYSSELNVNALELDDSALYLCASSLEGYNSPLHFGNGTRLTVT.

This clonotype was picked up a small number of times. This chain links TRBV6-2 or TRBV6-3 with TRBJ2-1, with a possible D match to TRBD2 (5 bases). V was cut by 6 bases and J by 9 bases, with 12 bases left in between. Germline loops: CDR1 MNHEY, CDR2 SVGEGT. The CDR3 loop spans 12 amino acids. The CDR3: CASSTRAGEQFF. In DNA, the CDR3 is TGTGCCAGCAGCACAAGGGCGGGTGAGCAGTTCTTC.

Only a few counts were recorded for this clonotype. The CDR3 DNA reads as TGCGCCAGCAGCTTTGGACAGGGCAGGCGAGAGACCCAGTACTTC. Protein sequence: CASSFGQGRRETQYF. The chain employs TRBV4-3 and TRBJ2-5; 8 bases agree with TRBD1. The length of the CDR3 is 15 residues. Looked up from germline, CDR1 is LGHNA and CDR2 is YSLEER. The V segment lost 5 bases and the J segment 4 bases; nucleotides outside the gene matches: 9.

This clonotype appeared a few times. The V gene is TRBV12-3 or TRBV12-4, the J gene TRBJ2-2; 16 nucleotides line up with TRBD2. J lost 2 bases, V lost 4 bases, and 10 bases had no gene match. CDR3 size: 20 residues. The CDR3 here is CASSSSPGLAGGKNTGELFF. The CDR3 nucleotides are TGTGCCAGCAGTTCCTCGCCGGGACTAGCGGGGGGGAAAAACACCGGGGAGCTGTTTTTT.

In DNA form, the CDR3 reads TGTGCCAGCAGCGAGCGGGGGGGGTATGAAAAACTGTTTTTT. This gives the protein CASSERGGYEKLFF. The chain is built from TRBV7-9 and TRBJ1-4, with D perhaps TRBD1 (5 bases). Trimming cost V 5 bases and J 6 bases, with 13 bases left between them. CDR1 is SEHNR, CDR2 FQNEAQ, per germline (reference sequence). The CDR3 has 14 amino acids.

This clonotype was picked up many times. The chain employs TRBV3-1 and TRBJ1-3; D call uncertain. V dropped 0 bases and J dropped 3 bases, with 6 bases sitting between them. CDR1 and CDR2 from the germline V gene are LGHDT and YNNKEL (reference sequence). The CDR3 is made up of 14 amino acids. The CDR3 reads CASSQETIGNTIYF. CDR3 DNA: TGTGCCAGCAGCCAAGAAACGATTGGAAACACCATATATTTT.

This clonotype was detected only a few times. V usage is TRBV6-2 or TRBV6-3 and J usage is TRBJ1-5; D call uncertain. Per germline, CDR1 MNHEY and CDR2 SVGEGT. Trimming shortened V by 6 bases and J by 3 bases, and 6 bases separated the two germline ends. The CDR3 consists of 12 residues. CDR3 sequence (DNA): TGTGCCAGCAGACGGCCCAATCAGCCCCAGCATTTT. Translating gives CASRRPNQPQHF.